This T cell receptor (beta chain) was retrieved from a study of blood T cell repertoires in COVID-19. Background on the study: Donors in the United States, Italy and Spain gave samples during acute or convalescent COVID-19. Nucleic acid was either cDNA or gDNA, and it came from T cells, B-cell-depleted T cells, or PBMCs.

Source study methods: Scientists estimated how many nucleated cells there were by amplifying reference gene primers. The repertoire was sequenced with immunoSEQ multiplex PCR; TCRdb's copy has only in-frame clones and lacks some. V and J calls and clone size are given by that table; D and trimming were obtained from the DNA. The sample carries just under 150,000 clones, approximately 80% recorded once. CDR1 LGHDT and CDR2 YNNKEL come from the germline V gene (reference sequence). V gave up 0 bases and J gave up 2 bases; unmatched junction bases: 12. CDR3 length: 19 residues. V and J are TRBV3-1 (or the pseudogene TRBV3-2) and TRBJ2-1, with 8 positions matching TRBD2. The sequencing input was peripheral blood. This receptor was taken from a human donor in a cohort sampled during active COVID-19. CDR3 in amino acids: CASSQEAGRWGLAYNEQFF. CDR3 nucleotide sequence: TGTGCCAGCAGCCAAGAGGCAGGCAGGTGGGGACTAGCCTACAATGAGCAGTTCTTC.